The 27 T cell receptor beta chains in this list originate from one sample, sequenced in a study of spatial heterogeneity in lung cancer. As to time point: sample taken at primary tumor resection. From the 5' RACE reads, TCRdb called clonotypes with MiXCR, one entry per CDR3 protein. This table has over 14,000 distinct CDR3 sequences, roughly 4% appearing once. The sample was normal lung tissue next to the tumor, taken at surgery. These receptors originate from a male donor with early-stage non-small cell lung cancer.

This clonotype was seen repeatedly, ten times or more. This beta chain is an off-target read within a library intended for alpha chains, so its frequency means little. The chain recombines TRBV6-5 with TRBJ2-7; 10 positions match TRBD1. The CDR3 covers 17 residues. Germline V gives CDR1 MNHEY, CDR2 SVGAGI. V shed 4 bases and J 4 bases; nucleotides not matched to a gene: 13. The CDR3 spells CASSLLAGDRGPYEQYF. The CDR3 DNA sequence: TGTGCCAGCAGTTTACTCGCGGGAGACAGGGGGCCTTACGAGCAGTACTTC.

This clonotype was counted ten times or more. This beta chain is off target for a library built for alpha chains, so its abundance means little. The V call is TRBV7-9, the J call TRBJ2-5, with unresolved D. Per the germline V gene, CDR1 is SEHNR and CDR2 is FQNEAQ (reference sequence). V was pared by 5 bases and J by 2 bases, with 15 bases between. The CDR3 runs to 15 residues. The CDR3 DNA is TGTGCCAGCAGCCCGGGTCAAAACGAACAAGAGACCCAGTACTTC. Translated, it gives CASSPGQNEQETQYF.

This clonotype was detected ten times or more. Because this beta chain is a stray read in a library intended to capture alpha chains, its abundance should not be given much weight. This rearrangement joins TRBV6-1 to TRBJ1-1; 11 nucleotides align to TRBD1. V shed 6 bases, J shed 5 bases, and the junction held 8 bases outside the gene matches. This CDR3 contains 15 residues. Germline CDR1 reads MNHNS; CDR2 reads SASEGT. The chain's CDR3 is CASSLHGTGGTEAFF. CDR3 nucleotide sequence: TGTGCCAGCAGCCTCCATGGGACAGGGGGGACTGAAGCTTTCTTT.

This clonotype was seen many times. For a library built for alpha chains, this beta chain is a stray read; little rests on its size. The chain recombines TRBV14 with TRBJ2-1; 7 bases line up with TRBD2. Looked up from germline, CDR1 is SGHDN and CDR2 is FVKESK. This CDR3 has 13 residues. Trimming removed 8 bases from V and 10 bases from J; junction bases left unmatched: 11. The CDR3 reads CASGGAGVGEQFF. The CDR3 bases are TGTGCCAGCGGAGGGGCGGGAGTGGGAGAGCAGTTCTTC.

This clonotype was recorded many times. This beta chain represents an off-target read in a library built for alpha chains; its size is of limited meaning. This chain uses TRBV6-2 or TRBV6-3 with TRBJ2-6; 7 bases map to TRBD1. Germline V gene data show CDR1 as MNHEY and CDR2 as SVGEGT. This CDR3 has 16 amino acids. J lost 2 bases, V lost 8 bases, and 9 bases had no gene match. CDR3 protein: CASFHPQGAGANVLTF. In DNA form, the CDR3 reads TGTGCCAGCTTTCACCCCCAGGGGGCTGGGGCCAACGTCCTGACTTTC.

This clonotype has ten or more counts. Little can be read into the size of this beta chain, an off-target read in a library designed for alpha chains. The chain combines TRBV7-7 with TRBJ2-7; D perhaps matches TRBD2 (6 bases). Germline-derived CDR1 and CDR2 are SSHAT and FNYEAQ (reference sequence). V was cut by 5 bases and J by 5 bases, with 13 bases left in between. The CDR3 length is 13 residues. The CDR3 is CASSGGGVDEQYF. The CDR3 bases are TGTGCCAGCAGCGGGGGAGGCGTCGACGAGCAGTACTTC.

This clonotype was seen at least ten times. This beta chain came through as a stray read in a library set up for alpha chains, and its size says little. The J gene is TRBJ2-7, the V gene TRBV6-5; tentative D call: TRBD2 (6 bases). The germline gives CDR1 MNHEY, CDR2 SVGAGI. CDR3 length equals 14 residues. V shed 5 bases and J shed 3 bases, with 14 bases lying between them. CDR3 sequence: CASSPLGGIYEQYF. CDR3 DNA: TGTGCCAGCAGTCCTCTCGGCGGGATCTACGAGCAGTACTTC.

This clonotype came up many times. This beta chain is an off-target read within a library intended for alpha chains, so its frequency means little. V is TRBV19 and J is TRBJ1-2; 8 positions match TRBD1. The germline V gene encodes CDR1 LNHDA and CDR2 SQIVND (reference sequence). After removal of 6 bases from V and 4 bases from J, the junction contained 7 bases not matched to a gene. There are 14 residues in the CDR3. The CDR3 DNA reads TGTGCCAGTAGAATAACAGGGGGTGGCTATGGCTACACCTTC. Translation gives CASRITGGGYGYTF. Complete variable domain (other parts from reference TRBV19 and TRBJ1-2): DGGITQSPKYLFRKEGQNVTLSCEQNLNHDAMYWYRQDPGQGLRLIYYSQIVNDFQKGDIAEGYSVSREKKESFPLTVTSAQKNPTAFYLCASRITGGGYGYTFGSGTRLTVV.

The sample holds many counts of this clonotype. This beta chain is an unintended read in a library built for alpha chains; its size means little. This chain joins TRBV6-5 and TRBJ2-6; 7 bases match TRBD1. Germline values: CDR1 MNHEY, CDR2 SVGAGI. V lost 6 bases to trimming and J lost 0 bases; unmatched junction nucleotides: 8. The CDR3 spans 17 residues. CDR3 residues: CASSPRDSASGANVLTF. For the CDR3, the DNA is TGTGCCAGCAGCCCCCGGGACAGTGCCTCTGGGGCCAACGTCCTGACTTTC.

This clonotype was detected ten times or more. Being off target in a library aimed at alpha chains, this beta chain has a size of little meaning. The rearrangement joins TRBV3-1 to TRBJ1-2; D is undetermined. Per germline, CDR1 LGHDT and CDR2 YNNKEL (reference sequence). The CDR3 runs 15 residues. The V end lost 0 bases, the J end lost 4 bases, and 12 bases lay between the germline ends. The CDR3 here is CASSQDSSIGYGYTF. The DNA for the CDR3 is TGTGCCAGCAGCCAAGATAGCAGTATCGGCTATGGCTACACCTTC.

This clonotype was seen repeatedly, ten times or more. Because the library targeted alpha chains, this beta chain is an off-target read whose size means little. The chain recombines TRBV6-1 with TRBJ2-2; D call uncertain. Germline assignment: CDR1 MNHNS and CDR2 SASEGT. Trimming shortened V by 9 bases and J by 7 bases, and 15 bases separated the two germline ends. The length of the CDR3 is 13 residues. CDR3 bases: TGTGCCAGTTTTGGCAGGATGGGCGGGGAGCTGTTTTTT. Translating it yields CASFGRMGGELFF.

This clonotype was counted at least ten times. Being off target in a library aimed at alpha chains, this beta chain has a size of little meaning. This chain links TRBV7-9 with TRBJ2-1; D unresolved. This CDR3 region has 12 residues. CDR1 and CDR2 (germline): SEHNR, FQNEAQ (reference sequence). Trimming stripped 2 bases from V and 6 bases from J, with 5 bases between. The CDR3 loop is CASSLISNEQFF. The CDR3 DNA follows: TGTGCCAGCAGCTTAATCAGCAATGAGCAGTTCTTC.

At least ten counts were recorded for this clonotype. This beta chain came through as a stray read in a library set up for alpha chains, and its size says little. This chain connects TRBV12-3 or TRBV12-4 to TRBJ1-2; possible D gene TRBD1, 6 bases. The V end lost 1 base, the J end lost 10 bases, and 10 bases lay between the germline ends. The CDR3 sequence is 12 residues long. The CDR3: CASSLGTGSYTF. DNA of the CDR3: TGTGCCAGCAGTTTAGGCACAGGGTCCTACACCTTC.

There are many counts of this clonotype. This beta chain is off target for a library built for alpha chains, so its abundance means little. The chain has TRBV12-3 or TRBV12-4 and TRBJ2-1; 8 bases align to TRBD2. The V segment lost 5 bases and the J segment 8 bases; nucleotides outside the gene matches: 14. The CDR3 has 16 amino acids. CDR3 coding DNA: TGTGCCAGCAGTGCAAACCCGGGACTAGGCTCTTATGAGCAGTTCTTC. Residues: CASSANPGLGSYEQFF.

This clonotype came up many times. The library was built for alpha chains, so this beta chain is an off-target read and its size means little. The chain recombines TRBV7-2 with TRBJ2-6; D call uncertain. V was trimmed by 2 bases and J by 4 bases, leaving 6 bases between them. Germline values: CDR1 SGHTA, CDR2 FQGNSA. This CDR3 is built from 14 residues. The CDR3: CASSLSRGANVLTF. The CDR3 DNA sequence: TGTGCCAGCAGCTTAAGTCGAGGGGCCAACGTCCTGACTTTC. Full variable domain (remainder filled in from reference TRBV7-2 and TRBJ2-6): GAGVSQSPSNKVTEKGKDVELRCDPISGHTALYWYRQSLGQGLEFLIYFQGNSAPDKSGLPSDRFSAERTGGSVSTLTIQRTQQEDSAVYLCASSLSRGANVLTFGAGSRLTVL.

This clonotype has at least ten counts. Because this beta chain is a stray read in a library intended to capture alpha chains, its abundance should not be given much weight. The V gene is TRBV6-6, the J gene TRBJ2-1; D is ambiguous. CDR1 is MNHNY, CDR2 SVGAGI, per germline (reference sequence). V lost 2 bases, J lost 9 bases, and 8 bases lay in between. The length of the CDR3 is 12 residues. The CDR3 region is CASSYRSGEQFF. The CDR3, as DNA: TGTGCCAGCAGTTACCGATCGGGTGAGCAGTTCTTC.

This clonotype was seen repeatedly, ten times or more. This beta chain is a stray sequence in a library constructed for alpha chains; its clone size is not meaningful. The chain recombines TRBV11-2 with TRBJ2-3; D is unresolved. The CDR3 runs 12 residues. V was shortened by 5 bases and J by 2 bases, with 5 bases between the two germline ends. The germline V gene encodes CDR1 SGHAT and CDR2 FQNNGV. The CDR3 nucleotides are TGTGCCAGCAGCAGATACACAGATACGCAGTATTTT. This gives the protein CASSRYTDTQYF.

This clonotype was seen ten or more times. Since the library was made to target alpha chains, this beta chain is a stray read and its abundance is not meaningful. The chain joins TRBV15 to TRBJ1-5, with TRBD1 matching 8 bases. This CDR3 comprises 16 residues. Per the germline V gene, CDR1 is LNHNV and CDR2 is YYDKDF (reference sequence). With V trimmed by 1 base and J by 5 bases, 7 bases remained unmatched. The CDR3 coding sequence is TGTGCCACCAGCAGAGTCGGACAGGGCGGTTATCAGCCCCAGCATTTT. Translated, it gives CATSRVGQGGYQPQHF.

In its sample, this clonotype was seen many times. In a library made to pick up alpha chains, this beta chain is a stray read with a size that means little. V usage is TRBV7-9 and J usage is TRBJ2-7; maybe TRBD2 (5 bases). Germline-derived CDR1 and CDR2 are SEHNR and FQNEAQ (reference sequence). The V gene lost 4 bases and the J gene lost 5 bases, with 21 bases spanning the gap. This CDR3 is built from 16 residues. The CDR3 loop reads CASSYALPAAGHEQYF. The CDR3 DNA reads TGTGCCAGCAGCTACGCCCTGCCTGCGGCGGGCCACGAGCAGTACTTC.

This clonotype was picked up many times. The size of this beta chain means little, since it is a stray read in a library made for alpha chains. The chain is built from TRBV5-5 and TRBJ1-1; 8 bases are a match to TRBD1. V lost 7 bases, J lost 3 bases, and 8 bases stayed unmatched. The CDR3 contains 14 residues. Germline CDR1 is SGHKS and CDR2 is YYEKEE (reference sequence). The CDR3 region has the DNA TGTGCCAGCGCCTCAGGGGGCGCCCACACTGAAGCTTTCTTT. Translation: CASASGGAHTEAFF.

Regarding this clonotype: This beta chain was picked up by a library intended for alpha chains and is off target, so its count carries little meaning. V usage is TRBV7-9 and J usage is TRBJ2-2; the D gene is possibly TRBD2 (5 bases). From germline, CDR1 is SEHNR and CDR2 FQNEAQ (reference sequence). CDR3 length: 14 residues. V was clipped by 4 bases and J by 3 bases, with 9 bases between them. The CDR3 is CASSYSGYTGELFF. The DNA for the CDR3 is TGTGCCAGCAGCTACAGCGGTTACACCGGGGAGCTGTTTTTT.

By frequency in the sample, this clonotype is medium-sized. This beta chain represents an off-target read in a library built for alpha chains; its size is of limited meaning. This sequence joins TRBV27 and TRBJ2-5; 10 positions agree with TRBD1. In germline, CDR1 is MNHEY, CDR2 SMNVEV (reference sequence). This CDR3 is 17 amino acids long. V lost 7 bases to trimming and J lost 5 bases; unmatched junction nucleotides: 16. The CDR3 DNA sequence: TGTGCCAGCACGCGATGGACAGGGGGAACGCTGGAGGAGACCCAGTACTTC. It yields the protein CASTRWTGGTLEETQYF.

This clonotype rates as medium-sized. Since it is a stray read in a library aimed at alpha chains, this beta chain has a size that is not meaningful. The CDR3 bases are TGCAGTGCTAGAGATGAGGTGCAAGCCAACTATGGCTACACCTTC. Encoded protein: CSARDEVQANYGYTF. The V call is TRBV20-1, the J call TRBJ1-2; D is ambiguous. The V and J ends lost 0 bases and 2 bases respectively, with 13 bases between them. The CDR3 is 15 residues long. Germline CDR1 DFQATT, CDR2 SNEGSKA (reference sequence).

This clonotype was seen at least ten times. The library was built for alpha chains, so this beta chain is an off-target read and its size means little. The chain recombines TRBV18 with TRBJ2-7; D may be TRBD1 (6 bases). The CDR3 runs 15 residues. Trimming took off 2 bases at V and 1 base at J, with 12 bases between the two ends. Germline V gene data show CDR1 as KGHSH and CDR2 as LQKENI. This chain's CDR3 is CASSPGRGLSYEQYF. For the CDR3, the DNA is TGTGCCAGCTCACCAGGCAGGGGTCTATCCTACGAGCAGTACTTC.

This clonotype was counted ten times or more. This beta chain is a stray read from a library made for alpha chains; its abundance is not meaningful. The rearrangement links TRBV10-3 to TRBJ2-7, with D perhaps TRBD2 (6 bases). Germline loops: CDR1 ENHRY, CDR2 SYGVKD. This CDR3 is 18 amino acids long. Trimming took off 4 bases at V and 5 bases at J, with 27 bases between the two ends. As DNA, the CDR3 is TGTGCCATCAGTGGCAAATGGAGTGGGCGGGAACCGAGGAACGAGCAGTACTTC. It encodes CAISGKWSGREPRNEQYF.

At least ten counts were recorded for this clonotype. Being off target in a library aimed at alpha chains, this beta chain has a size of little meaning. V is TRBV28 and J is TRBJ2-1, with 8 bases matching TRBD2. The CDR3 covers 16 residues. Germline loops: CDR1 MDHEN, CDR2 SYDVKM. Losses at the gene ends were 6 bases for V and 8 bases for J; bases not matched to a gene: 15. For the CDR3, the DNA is TGTGCCAGCAGCCGAACTAGCGGAGCCTTAGCCTATGAGCAGTTCTTC. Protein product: CASSRTSGALAYEQFF.

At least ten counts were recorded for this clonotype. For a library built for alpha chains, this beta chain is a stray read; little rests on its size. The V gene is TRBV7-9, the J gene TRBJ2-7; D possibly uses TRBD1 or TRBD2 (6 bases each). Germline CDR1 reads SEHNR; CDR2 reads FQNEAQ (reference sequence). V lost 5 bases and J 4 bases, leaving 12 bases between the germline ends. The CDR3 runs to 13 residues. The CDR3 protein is CASSRGTFYEQYF. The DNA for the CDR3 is TGTGCCAGCAGCCGCGGGACATTTTACGAGCAGTACTTC.